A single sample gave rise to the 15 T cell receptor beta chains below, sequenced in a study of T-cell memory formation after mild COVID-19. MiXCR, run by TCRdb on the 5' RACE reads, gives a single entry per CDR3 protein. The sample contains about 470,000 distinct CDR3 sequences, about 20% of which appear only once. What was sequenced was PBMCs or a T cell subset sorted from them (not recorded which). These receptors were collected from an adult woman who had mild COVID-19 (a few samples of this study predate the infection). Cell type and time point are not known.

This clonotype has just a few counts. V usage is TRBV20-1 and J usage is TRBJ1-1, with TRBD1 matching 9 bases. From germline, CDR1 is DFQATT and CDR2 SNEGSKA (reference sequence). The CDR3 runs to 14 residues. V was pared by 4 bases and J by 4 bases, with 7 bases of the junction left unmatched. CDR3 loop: CSAKQGAYSTEAFF. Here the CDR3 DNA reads TGCAGTGCTAAACAGGGGGCGTATAGCACTGAAGCTTTCTTT.

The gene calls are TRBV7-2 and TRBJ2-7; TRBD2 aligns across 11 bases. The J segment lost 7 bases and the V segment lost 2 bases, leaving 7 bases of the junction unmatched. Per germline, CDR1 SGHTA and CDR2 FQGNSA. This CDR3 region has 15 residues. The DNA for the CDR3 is TGTGCCAGCAGCTTACTAGCGGGAGGTGGCGGAGAGCAGTACTTC. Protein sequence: CASSLLAGGGGEQYF.

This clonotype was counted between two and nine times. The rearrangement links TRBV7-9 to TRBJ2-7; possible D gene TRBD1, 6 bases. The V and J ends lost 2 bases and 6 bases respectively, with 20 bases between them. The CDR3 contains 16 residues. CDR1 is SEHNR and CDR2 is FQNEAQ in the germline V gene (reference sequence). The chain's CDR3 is CASSLIRTESAREQYF. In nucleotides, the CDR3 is TGTGCCAGCAGCTTAATACGGACAGAATCGGCGCGCGAGCAGTACTTC.

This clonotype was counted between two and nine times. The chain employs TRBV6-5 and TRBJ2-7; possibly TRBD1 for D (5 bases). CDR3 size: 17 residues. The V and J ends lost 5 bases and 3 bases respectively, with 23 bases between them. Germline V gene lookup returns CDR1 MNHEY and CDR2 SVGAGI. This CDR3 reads CASSPPKLDTQHYEQYF. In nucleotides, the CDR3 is TGTGCCAGCAGTCCCCCGAAGTTGGACACTCAACACTACGAGCAGTACTTC.

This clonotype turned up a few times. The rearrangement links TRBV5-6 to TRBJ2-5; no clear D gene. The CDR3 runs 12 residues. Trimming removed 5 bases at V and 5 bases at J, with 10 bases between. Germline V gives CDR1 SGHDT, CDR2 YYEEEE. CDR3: CASRHLMETQYF. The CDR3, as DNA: TGTGCCAGCAGACACCTTATGGAGACCCAGTACTTC.

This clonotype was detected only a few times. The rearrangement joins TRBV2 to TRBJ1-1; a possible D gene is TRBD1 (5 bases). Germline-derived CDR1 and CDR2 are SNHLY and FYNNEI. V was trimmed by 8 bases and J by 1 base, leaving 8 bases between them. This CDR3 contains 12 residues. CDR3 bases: TGTGCCAGCCTGACAGCGAACACTGAAGCTTTCTTT. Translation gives CASLTANTEAFF.

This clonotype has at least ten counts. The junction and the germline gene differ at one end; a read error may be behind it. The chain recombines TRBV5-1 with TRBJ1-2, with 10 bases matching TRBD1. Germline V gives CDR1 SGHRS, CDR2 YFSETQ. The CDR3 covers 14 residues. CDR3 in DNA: TGTGCCAGCAGCTTAGGGACAGGGGACTATGGCTACACCTTC. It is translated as CASSLGTGDYGYTF.

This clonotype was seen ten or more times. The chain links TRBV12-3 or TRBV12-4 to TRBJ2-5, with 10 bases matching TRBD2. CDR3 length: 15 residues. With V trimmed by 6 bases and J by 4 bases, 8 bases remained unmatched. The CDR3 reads CASRISGRGRETQYF. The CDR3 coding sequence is TGTGCCAGCAGAATCAGCGGGAGGGGCCGAGAGACCCAGTACTTC.

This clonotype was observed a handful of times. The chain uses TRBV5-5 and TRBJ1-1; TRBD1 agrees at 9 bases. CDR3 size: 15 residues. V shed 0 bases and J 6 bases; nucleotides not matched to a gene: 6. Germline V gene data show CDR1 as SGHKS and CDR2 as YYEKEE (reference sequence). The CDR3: CASSLGGTGKPEAFF. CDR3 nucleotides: TGTGCCAGCAGCTTGGGAGGGACAGGGAAACCTGAAGCTTTCTTT.

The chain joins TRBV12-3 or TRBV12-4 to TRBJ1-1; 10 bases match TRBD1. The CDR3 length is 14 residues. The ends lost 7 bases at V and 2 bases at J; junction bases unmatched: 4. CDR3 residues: CASIRDRGNTEAFF. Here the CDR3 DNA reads TGTGCCAGCATCAGGGACAGGGGAAACACTGAAGCTTTCTTT.

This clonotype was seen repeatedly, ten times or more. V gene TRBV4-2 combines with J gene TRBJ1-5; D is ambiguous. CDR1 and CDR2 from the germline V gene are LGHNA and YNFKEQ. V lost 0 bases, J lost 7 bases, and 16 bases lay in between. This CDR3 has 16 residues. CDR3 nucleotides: TGTGCCAGCAGCCAAGATCCCCCAGGAAGGCCCCAGCCCCAGCATTTT. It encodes CASSQDPPGRPQPQHF.

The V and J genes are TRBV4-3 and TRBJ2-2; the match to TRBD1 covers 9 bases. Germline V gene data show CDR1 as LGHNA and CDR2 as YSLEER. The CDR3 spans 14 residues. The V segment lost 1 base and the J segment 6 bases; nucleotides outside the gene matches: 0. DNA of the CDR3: TGCGCCAGCAGCCAAGGACAGGGGGCCGGGGAGCTGTTTTTT. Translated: CASSQGQGAGELFF.

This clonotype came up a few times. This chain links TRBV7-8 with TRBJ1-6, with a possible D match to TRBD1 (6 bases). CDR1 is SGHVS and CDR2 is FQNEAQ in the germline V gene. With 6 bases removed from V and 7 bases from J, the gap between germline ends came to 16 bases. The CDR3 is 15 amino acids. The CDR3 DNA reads TGTGCCAGCAGTCTGTCGGGGAGGGGGAATTCACCCCTCCACTTT. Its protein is CASSLSGRGNSPLHF.

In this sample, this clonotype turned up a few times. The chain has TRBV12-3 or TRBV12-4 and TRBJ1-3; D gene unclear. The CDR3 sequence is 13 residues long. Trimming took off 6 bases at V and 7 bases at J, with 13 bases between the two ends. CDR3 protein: CASSSGRLNTIYF. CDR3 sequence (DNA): TGTGCCAGCAGCTCTGGACGGCTGAACACCATATATTTT.

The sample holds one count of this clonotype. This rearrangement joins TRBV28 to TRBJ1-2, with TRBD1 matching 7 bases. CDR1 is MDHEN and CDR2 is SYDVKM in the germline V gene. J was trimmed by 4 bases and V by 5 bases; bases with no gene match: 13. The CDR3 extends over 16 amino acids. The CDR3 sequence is CASSQDRTPWIYGYTF. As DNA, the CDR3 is TGTGCCAGCAGTCAGGACAGGACCCCTTGGATCTATGGCTACACCTTC.